This T cell receptor (beta chain) was retrieved from a study of beta chain features in type 1 diabetes. Whole-study results and caveats: All four CD4+ subsets of Type 1 diabetes patients contained TCRB CDR3s that were moderately but significantly shorter.

Since all of the isolated RNA was reverse transcribed, expressed TCRB transcripts were what got sequenced. The method was immunoSEQ multiplex PCR; TCRdb's version includes in-frame clones alone and lacks a portion of them. This table holds 450,000 or so clones, more than 9.5% found once. As concerns this clone: No antigen is known for it.

The origin of this receptor is a young woman in good health. Sample: naive CD4+ T cells from blood.

CDR3 nucleotides: TGTGCCAGCAGCCGCTCGGCGGGGGCGGGAGAGACCCAGTACTTC. Translation: CASSRSAGAGETQYF. The gene calls are TRBV7-2 and TRBJ2-5; a possible D gene is TRBD2 (7 bases). Germline values: CDR1 SGHTA, CDR2 FQGNSA. The CDR3 has 15 residues. The ends were cut back, 5 bases at V and 4 bases at J, with 17 bases in the middle. The full variable domain, rest sourced from reference TRBV7-2 and TRBJ2-5, is GAGVSQSPSNKVTEKGKDVELRCDPISGHTALYWYRQSLGQGLEFLIYFQGNSAPDKSGLPSDRFSAERTGGSVSTLTIQRTQQEDSAVYLCASSRSAGAGETQYFGPGTRLLVL.